This entry lists 26 T cell receptor beta chains sequenced from one sample in a study of CD8 T cells in ankylosing spondylitis (dated by TCRdb to about 2017). What the study reported, not specific to this receptor: A TCR beta motif made up of seven or eight highly homologous amino acid variants appeared to be characteristic of blood from ankylosing spondylitis patients.

Library prep was done by 5' RACE. Sequenced on an Illumina HiSeq 2500. TCRdb trimmed the raw reads at Q25, called clones with MiXCR and kept productive beta chains. Every CDR3 protein is listed once, alongside the most common genes and DNA of its rows. Across this sample there are 800,000 to 900,000 distinct CDR3 sequences, with 12% seen only once. The ten largest clones add up to approximately 0.51% of the sample. No antigens are known for them. Material: blood, either unsorted or a sorted T cell fraction (not recorded which). Source of these receptors: a male donor with ankylosing spondylitis.

This clonotype was detected ten times or more. This chain joins TRBV20-1 and TRBJ2-3; 7 bases are a match to TRBD1. The V gene end was trimmed by 6 bases and the J gene end by 2 bases; junction bases not matched to a gene: 5. The CDR3 runs 13 residues. The V gene's germline CDR1 is DFQATT and CDR2 SNEGSKA (reference sequence). CDR3 loop: CSAQGQYTDTQYF. Written as DNA, the CDR3 is TGCAGTGCCCAGGGACAGTACACAGATACGCAGTATTTT.

The genes are TRBV20-1 and TRBJ1-4; perhaps TRBD1 as D (5 bases). The CDR3 has 15 residues. CDR1 is DFQATT, CDR2 SNEGSKA, per germline (reference sequence). V lost 3 bases and J 4 bases, leaving 15 bases between the germline ends. The CDR3 region is CSARDIVEDNEKLFF. The CDR3 coding sequence is TGCAGTGCTAGGGACATCGTAGAAGATAATGAAAAACTGTTTTTT.

This rearrangement joins TRBV12-3 or TRBV12-4 to TRBJ2-1, with 13 nucleotides matching TRBD2. The J segment lost 10 bases and the V segment lost 10 bases, leaving 10 bases of the junction unmatched. The CDR3 covers 14 residues. The CDR3 DNA sequence: TGTGCCACCCCAACTAGCGGGGGGGCCATAGAGCAGTTCTTC. This translates into CATPTSGGAIEQFF.

This clonotype has ten or more counts. A read error may produce the germline difference seen at one junction end. V usage is TRBV5-1 and J usage is TRBJ2-4; D possibly corresponds to TRBD1 (5 bases). Germline assignment: CDR1 SGHRS and CDR2 YFSETQ. The CDR3 is 14 amino acids. The CDR3 DNA is TGTGCCAGCAGCCCTGGGCAGGGTGGAAACATTCAGTACTTC. Its translation: CASSPGQGGNIQYF.

This clonotype was seen many times. The V call is TRBV7-2, the J call TRBJ2-7; the D is unclear. The length of the CDR3 is 11 residues. The V gene's germline CDR1 is SGHTA and CDR2 FQGNSA. Trimming pared 3 bases from V and 6 bases from J, leaving 6 bases between. The CDR3 loop is CASSFPPEQYF. The CDR3 coding sequence is TGTGCCAGCAGCTTTCCCCCCGAGCAGTACTTC.

This clonotype was found a few times. The chain joins TRBV10-3 to TRBJ2-2; D is perhaps TRBD1 or TRBD2 (5 bases each). CDR1 is ENHRY, CDR2 SYGVKD, per germline. The CDR3 is 15 residues long. The V end was cut by 5 bases, the J end by 5 bases, with 15 bases between. The CDR3 reads CAISSGTISTGELFF. CDR3 in DNA: TGTGCCATCAGTTCCGGGACGATCTCGACCGGGGAGCTGTTTTTT.

This clonotype was counted only a few times. V and J are TRBV15 and TRBJ2-2; D gene ambiguous. There are 15 residues in the CDR3. V shed 0 bases and J shed 1 base, with 6 bases lying between them. Germline V lookup: CDR1 LNHNV, CDR2 YYDKDF (reference sequence). CDR3 protein: CATSRDVLNTGELFF. In nucleotides, the CDR3 is TGTGCCACCAGCAGAGACGTTTTGAACACCGGGGAGCTGTTTTTT.

The rearrangement joins TRBV2 to TRBJ1-2; D remains ambiguous. CDR1 and CDR2 (germline): SNHLY, FYNNEI. The ends were cut back, 6 bases at V and 4 bases at J, with 15 bases in the middle. The CDR3 covers 14 residues. DNA of the CDR3: TGTGCCAGCAGGCTCGGACCTACCTTCTATGGCTACACCTTC. Protein: CASRLGPTFYGYTF.

This clonotype was seen ten or more times. The chain combines TRBV7-8 with TRBJ2-1, with D possibly matching TRBD2 (6 bases). CDR1 is SGHVS and CDR2 is FQNEAQ in the germline V gene. The CDR3 runs 16 residues. Trimming cost V 1 base and J 4 bases, with 14 bases left between them. CDR3 protein: CASSLGYYRGYNEQFF. In nucleotides, the CDR3 is TGTGCCAGCAGCTTAGGGTACTACCGGGGGTACAATGAGCAGTTCTTC. Filled out from reference TRBV7-8 and TRBJ2-1, the complete variable domain reads GAGVSQSPRYKVAKRGQDVALRCDPISGHVSLFWYQQALGQGPEFLTYFQNEAQLDKSGLPSDRFFAERPEGSVSTLKIQRTQQEDSAVYLCASSLGYYRGYNEQFFGPGTRLTVL.

This clonotype appeared a few times. V is TRBV10-3 and J is TRBJ2-3; 10 bases align to TRBD2. The V gene's germline CDR1 is ENHRY and CDR2 SYGVKD. The trim removed 6 bases at V and 6 bases at J, leaving 12 bases unmatched. CDR3 length equals 16 residues. The CDR3 sequence is CAISPRSGGPTDTQYF. The CDR3 region has the DNA TGTGCCATCAGCCCACGTAGCGGGGGGCCGACGGATACGCAGTATTTT.

This clonotype turned up a few times. J is TRBJ2-5 and V is TRBV20-1; D is undetermined. V lost 2 bases, J lost 2 bases, and 12 bases lay in between. CDR1 DFQATT and CDR2 SNEGSKA come from the germline V gene (reference sequence). The CDR3 is made up of 14 amino acids. CDR3 sequence (DNA): TGCAGTGCTAGAATTTTCACGCGGCAAGAGACCCAGTACTTC. Translation gives CSARIFTRQETQYF.

This clonotype appeared many times. The chain uses TRBV9 and TRBJ1-5; no clear D gene. CDR1 SGDLS and CDR2 YYNGEE come from the germline V gene. The V end was cut by 4 bases, the J end by 6 bases, with 14 bases between. The CDR3 has 14 amino acids. The CDR3 nucleotides read TGTGCCAGCAGCCCTCGGCCAGGAGCTCAGCCCCAGCATTTT. This translates into CASSPRPGAQPQHF.

This clonotype was seen at least ten times. The rearrangement links TRBV12-3 or TRBV12-4 to TRBJ2-1; 8 positions match TRBD2. The V and J ends lost 5 bases and 10 bases, in that order; junction bases with no gene match: 10. CDR3 size: 14 residues. The CDR3, as DNA: TGTGCCAGCAGTCCTTACGGGAGGGCCGAGGAGCAGTTCTTC. It codes for CASSPYGRAEEQFF.

The table lists this clonotype with a few counts. This rearrangement joins TRBV29-1 to TRBJ1-2, with D uncertain. The CDR3 length is 11 residues. Trimming removed 3 bases at V and 11 bases at J, with 13 bases between. The germline gives CDR1 SQVTM, CDR2 ANQGSEA. CDR3 sequence: CSVDNGLNYTF. DNA of the CDR3: TGCAGCGTTGATAATGGACTTAATTACACCTTC.

This clonotype has ten or more counts. V and J are TRBV20-1 and TRBJ2-3, with TRBD2 matching over 10 bases. The ends lost 3 bases at V and 2 bases at J; junction bases unmatched: 2. The germline V gene has CDR1 DFQATT and CDR2 SNEGSKA (reference sequence). There are 14 residues in the CDR3. Written as DNA, the CDR3 is TGCAGTGCTAGCCTAGCGGGGGTCACAGATACGCAGTATTTT. It encodes CSASLAGVTDTQYF.

The chain combines TRBV2 with TRBJ2-3; tentatively, D is TRBD2 (6 bases). V was pared by 3 bases and J by 1 base, with 26 bases between. The CDR3 runs 20 residues. Germline V gene lookup returns CDR1 SNHLY and CDR2 FYNNEI. The CDR3 DNA reads as TGTGCCAGCAGTGACAACCCCATGGATTATGTGGGAGGCGGCACAGATACGCAGTATTTT. Translating gives CASSDNPMDYVGGGTDTQYF.

The rearrangement links TRBV5-1 to TRBJ1-6, with D tentatively TRBD1 (6 bases). The CDR3 spans 14 residues. The germline gives CDR1 SGHRS, CDR2 YFSETQ. V gave up 2 bases and J gave up 9 bases, with 12 bases separating them. CDR3 nucleotide sequence: TGCGCCAGCAGCTTAGGAGAAGGGGGTTCACCCCTCCACTTT. This sequence encodes CASSLGEGGSPLHF.

There are many counts of this clonotype. Its ends do not fully match the called genes, so a read error is possible. V gene TRBV29-1 combines with J gene TRBJ1-2, with D possibly TRBD1 on 5 matching bases. The CDR3 contains 15 residues. Germline-derived CDR1 and CDR2 are SQVTM and ANQGSEA. The CDR3 loop is CSVEGGTSADYGYTF. The CDR3 coding sequence is TGCAGCGTCGAAGGAGGGACTTCGGCTGACTATGGCTACACCTTC.

This clonotype turned up a few times. The V gene is TRBV20-1, the J gene TRBJ1-4, with D hard to call. The CDR3 totals 14 residues. V lost 1 base to trimming and J lost 10 bases, with 16 bases between them. Germline CDR1 DFQATT, CDR2 SNEGSKA (reference sequence). CDR3 nucleotide sequence: TGCAGTGCTAGAGGGCAATACGACCGGGGAAAACTGTTTTTT. Amino acid sequence: CSARGQYDRGKLFF.

A few counts support this clonotype. This chain links TRBV7-2 with TRBJ2-3; 8 bases map to TRBD1. Germline V gene lookup returns CDR1 SGHTA and CDR2 FQGNSA. This CDR3 comprises 15 residues. V lost 5 bases to trimming and J lost 4 bases; unmatched junction nucleotides: 8. The CDR3 sequence is CASSPQGAGPDTQYF. The CDR3, as DNA: TGTGCCAGCAGCCCTCAGGGGGCCGGTCCAGATACGCAGTATTTT.

This clonotype was detected only a few times. The CDR3 region is CATSRDYPRGAYEQYF. CDR3 bases: TGTGCCACCAGCAGAGATTACCCCCGAGGGGCCTACGAGCAGTACTTC. The chain has TRBV15 and TRBJ2-7; tentatively, D is TRBD1 or TRBD2 (5 bases each). The CDR3 runs to 16 residues. The germline V gene has CDR1 LNHNV and CDR2 YYDKDF (reference sequence). The V gene lost 0 bases and the J gene lost 2 bases, with 14 bases spanning the gap.

For the CDR3, the DNA is TGTGCCAGCAGCGCCGCAGGGTCTGGGGCCAACGTCCTGACTTTC. This sequence encodes CASSAAGSGANVLTF. The chain links TRBV9 to TRBJ2-6, with D possibly being TRBD1 (5 bases). The CDR3 consists of 15 residues. V dropped 3 bases and J dropped 1 base, with 8 bases sitting between them. Per the germline V gene, CDR1 is SGDLS and CDR2 is YYNGEE.

This clonotype was detected many times. This rearrangement joins TRBV7-9 to TRBJ1-4; D gene ambiguous. CDR1 SEHNR and CDR2 FQNEAQ come from the germline V gene (reference sequence). V lost 0 bases and J 8 bases, leaving 10 bases between the germline ends. This CDR3 has 14 amino acids. CDR3 nucleotide sequence: TGTGCCAGCAGCTTAGCTGGCAGCGGCGAAAAACTGTTTTTT. Translated, it gives CASSLAGSGEKLFF.

This clonotype has a handful of counts. The rearrangement joins TRBV5-1 to TRBJ2-3, with no clear D. Trimming pared 1 base from V and 4 bases from J, leaving 13 bases between. This CDR3 region has 15 residues. Germline lookup yields CDR1 SGHRS and CDR2 YFSETQ. For the CDR3, the DNA is TGCGCCAGCAGCTTGCCCCGGAACCCGGCAGATACGCAGTATTTT. Translated, it gives CASSLPRNPADTQYF.

This clonotype was observed many times. This chain joins TRBV20-1 and TRBJ2-7; TRBD1 aligns across 7 bases. CDR3 size: 14 residues. Trimming removed 3 bases from V and 2 bases from J; junction bases left unmatched: 7. CDR1 and CDR2 from the germline V gene are DFQATT and SNEGSKA (reference sequence). This chain's CDR3 is CSARSRGLPYEQYF. CDR3 sequence (DNA): TGCAGTGCTAGGTCAAGGGGGCTCCCCTACGAGCAGTACTTC.

This clonotype has more than one count but fewer than ten. J is TRBJ2-1 and V is TRBV5-5; maybe TRBD1 (6 bases). The CDR3 loop spans 13 amino acids. The ends were cut back, 2 bases at V and 9 bases at J, with 12 bases in the middle. Germline lookup yields CDR1 SGHKS and CDR2 YYEKEE (reference sequence). The CDR3 reads CASSFRGRIEQFF. The DNA for the CDR3 is TGTGCCAGCAGCTTCAGGGGACGGATTGAGCAGTTCTTC. Drawing the rest from reference TRBV5-5 and TRBJ2-1, the complete variable domain is DAGVTQSPTHLIKTRGQQVTLRCSPISGHKSVSWYQQVLGQGPQFIFQYYEKEERGRGNFPDRFSARQFPNYSSELNVNALLLGDSALYLCASSFRGRIEQFFGPGTRLTVL.